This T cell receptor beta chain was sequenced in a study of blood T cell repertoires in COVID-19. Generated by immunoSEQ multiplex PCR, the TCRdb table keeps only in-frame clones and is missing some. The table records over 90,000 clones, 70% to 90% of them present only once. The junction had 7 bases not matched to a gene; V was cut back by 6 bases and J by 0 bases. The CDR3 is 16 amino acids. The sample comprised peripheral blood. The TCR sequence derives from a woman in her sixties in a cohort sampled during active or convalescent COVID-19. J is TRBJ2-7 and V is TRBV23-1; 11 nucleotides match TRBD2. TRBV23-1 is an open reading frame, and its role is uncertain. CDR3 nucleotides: TGCGCCAGCAGGTTAGTAGCGGGAGGGAGCTCCTACGAGCAGTACTTC. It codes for CASRLVAGGSSYEQYF.